This T cell receptor beta chain was sequenced for a study of T cell responses to AZD1222 COVID-19 vaccine (dated by TCRdb to the early 2020s). General notes on the study: AZD1222 recipients given second doses at about 4 weeks or at about 12 weeks were pooled, since spike-specific TCR depth and breadth were not found to differ between the two schedules. A total of around 240 trial participants underwent TCR sequencing, of whom about 200 had received two doses of AZD1222 and around 26 had received two doses of the MenACWY control vaccine. Trial participants were enrolled by age into 18-55, 56-69 and 70-plus year subgroups, with approximately 160, 26 and 62 TCR-sequenced participants respectively.

Results the study describes overall, beyond this receptor: Because no samples from the day 14 peak response were available, repertoires could be characterized only after the peak T cell response. Participants were mostly white British, with more females than males. The authors suggested clonal diversity may have been underestimated. Spike-specific TCR breadth and depth rose significantly after two AZD1222 doses compared with day 0 and with MenACWY recipients. Only six or seven AZD1222 recipients were SARS-CoV-2 seropositive at baseline, limiting conclusions about previously exposed vaccinees. The 56-69-year group was small, and its depth increase did not reach significance, likely because of low power. Reportedly, close to half of the unique spike-specific TCRs recognized epitopes lying outside the regions that are mutated in the B.1.351 and B.1.1.7 variants. The whole spike protein was spanned by vaccine-associated CD4 TCRs, and dominant responses were seen in regions 160-218 and 743-854.

With regard to this clone: Its antigen is currently not known. Per-base quality was not reported, and no clone a single base away is much larger than it.

Explained via the paper, the time point label denotes: baseline before first vaccination. The vaccinee samples were drawn from two UK trials, COV001 and COV002, one of which was a single-blind randomized controlled phase 2/3 trial testing AZD1222 (ChAdOx1 nCoV-19) in healthy adults. For TCRbeta chain sequencing, PBMC samples were collected from trial participants at day 0 and at day 28 after the second dose. The CDR3 regions of human TCRbeta chains were analyzed by immunosequencing. In the source study's methods: Repertoire TCRs were checked for matches against a reference library of SARS-CoV-2-specific TCRs that had been generated using the MIRA antigen-specificity platform. Breadth meant the fraction of unique TCRs that were SARS-CoV-2-associated, whereas depth meant the fraction of total T cells that were SARS-CoV-2-associated. Each spike-specific TCR was assigned to its reactive spike region and to a CD4 or CD8 class using the MIRA data. Log10-transformed breadth and depth values were compared by one-way ANOVA with Sidak's multiple comparisons tests. Entries here come from immuneACCESS through TCRdb and include only in-frame sequences with V and J called. Some clones fail to appear in such tables; in the studies checked, an unresolved V gene covers under half of the shortfall, and the cause of the remainder is unknown. From that table come the V and J calls and clone size; the DNA was used to work out D and trimming. The table for this sample lists about 140,000 clones; almost 90% of them were counted only once. The ten largest clonotypes hold 3% to 4.5% of the sample.

From the cysteine through the phenylalanine, the CDR3 covers 15 amino acids. Only CDR3 DNA is held: 45 bases, read in frame from base 1. Here V drops 1 base and J drops 8 bases, and the junction holds 5 bases not matched to any gene. CDR1 and CDR2, per the germline V gene, are MNHNS and SASEGT. The sample consisted of peripheral blood, taken on day 0 of AZD1222 vaccination. This receptor was taken from an adult in good health. This receptor chain uses TRBV6-1 and TRBJ1-4, and 9 junctional nucleotides match TRBD1. The CDR3 region has the sequence CASSEGTGVSEKLFF. The DNA sequence is as follows: TGTGCCAGCAGTGAAGGGACAGGGGTTTCGGAAAAACTGTTTTTT.